Each of the 19 T cell receptor beta chains below was sequenced from the same sample in a study of T cell responses to AZD1222 COVID-19 vaccine. The assay was immunoSEQ multiplex PCR, and TCRdb's table has in-frame clones only and misses some. The data show roughly 140,000 clones, around 90% seen once. This sample comprised peripheral blood, obtained 28 days after the second AZD1222 dose. Receptor source: an adult who received the AZD1222 COVID-19 vaccine.

The gene calls are TRBV24-1 and TRBJ2-1; the match to TRBD2 covers 8 bases. Germline V lookup: CDR1 KGHDR, CDR2 SFDVKD. Trimming at V came to 4 bases and at J to 5 bases, leaving 6 bases not matched to a gene. There are 15 residues in the CDR3. Written as DNA, the CDR3 is TGTGCCACCAGTGAGGGTAGCGGGGATCACAATGAGCAGTTCTTC. Translation gives CATSEGSGDHNEQFF.

The rearrangement uses TRBV28 and TRBJ2-7; tentative D call: TRBD1 (6 bases). V gave up 2 bases and J gave up 2 bases, with 13 bases separating them. CDR3 length: 15 residues. CDR1 MDHEN and CDR2 SYDVKM come from the germline V gene. CDR3 loop: CASSLPQGHTYEQYF. DNA of the CDR3: TGTGCCAGCAGTTTACCACAGGGACATACCTACGAGCAGTACTTC.

The rearrangement joins TRBV14 to TRBJ1-3; maybe TRBD1 (5 bases). The V end was cut by 5 bases, the J end by 0 bases, with 17 bases between. This CDR3 has 17 residues. Looked up from germline, CDR1 is SGHDN and CDR2 is FVKESK. CDR3 in amino acids: CASSLGQPRPSGNTIYF. CDR3 DNA sequence: TGTGCCAGCAGCTTGGGGCAGCCACGGCCCTCTGGAAACACCATATATTTT.

This chain connects TRBV5-1 to TRBJ2-7; D perhaps matches TRBD1 (7 bases). The germline V and J ends were trimmed by 5 bases and 6 bases, with 15 bases remaining between them. From germline, CDR1 is SGHRS and CDR2 YFSETQ. The length of the CDR3 is 13 residues. Here the CDR3 DNA reads TGCGCCAGCAGGGACGCAGGGGGGCGCGAGCAGTACTTC. The encoded protein is CASRDAGGREQYF.

CDR3 DNA: TGTGCCAGCACTAGCGGAGATCAAGAGACCCAGTACTTC. Translation gives CASTSGDQETQYF. The chain has TRBV27 and TRBJ2-5; 7 bases agree with TRBD2. The CDR3 extends over 13 amino acids. Looked up from germline, CDR1 is MNHEY and CDR2 is SMNVEV (reference sequence). Trimming at V came to 7 bases and at J to 2 bases, leaving 4 bases not matched to a gene.

J is TRBJ1-5 and V is TRBV27; 7 bases match TRBD1. Germline-derived CDR1 and CDR2 are MNHEY and SMNVEV (reference sequence). This CDR3 spans 16 amino acids. After removal of 4 bases from V and 3 bases from J, the junction contained 9 bases not matched to a gene. CDR3 coding DNA: TGTGCCAGCAGTTCCCATAAGGACAGGATCAATCAGCCCCAGCATTTT. Amino acids: CASSSHKDRINQPQHF.

The chain combines TRBV7-9 with TRBJ2-1, with D possibly being TRBD1 (5 bases). This CDR3 has 17 residues. V was shortened by 4 bases and J by 8 bases, with 24 bases between the two germline ends. The germline V gene encodes CDR1 SEHNR and CDR2 FQNEAQ (reference sequence). The CDR3 bases are TGTGCCAGCAGCTACCTCAACCGGACGCGGACAATCCATGAGCAGTTCTTC. Amino acids: CASSYLNRTRTIHEQFF.

The chain recombines TRBV5-1 with TRBJ2-7, with 7 bases aligning to TRBD1. V lost 3 bases to trimming and J lost 7 bases; unmatched junction nucleotides: 7. CDR1 is SGHRS and CDR2 is YFSETQ in the germline V gene. This CDR3 has 13 residues. The CDR3 sequence is CASSSYRDREQYF. The CDR3 DNA is TGCGCCAGCAGCTCCTACCGGGACAGAGAGCAGTACTTC.

This chain connects TRBV10-3 to TRBJ2-1, with 9 bases that match TRBD2. V was clipped by 4 bases and J by 9 bases; unmatched bases: 7. The CDR3 consists of 14 residues. CDR1 is ENHRY, CDR2 SYGVKD, per germline. The CDR3 protein is CAISAELAGLEQFF. The DNA of the CDR3 is TGTGCCATCAGTGCTGAACTAGCGGGTCTTGAGCAGTTCTTC.

This chain links TRBV10-3 with TRBJ2-5, with 10 bases fitting TRBD2. Unmatched junction bases numbered 8, after V lost 2 bases and J lost 2 bases. Germline V gives CDR1 ENHRY, CDR2 SYGVKD. The CDR3 contains 17 residues. The CDR3 is CAISEALLAGEQETQYF. Here the CDR3 DNA reads TGTGCCATCAGTGAGGCCTTGCTAGCGGGGGAGCAAGAGACCCAGTACTTC.

Written as DNA, the CDR3 is TGTGCCAGCAGGTTGACAGGGCACCTTCATGGCTACACCTTC. Translation: CASRLTGHLHGYTF. The J gene is TRBJ1-2, the V gene TRBV27, with 7 bases fitting TRBD1. This CDR3 is built from 14 residues. With V trimmed by 6 bases and J by 6 bases, 10 bases remained unmatched. Germline CDR1 MNHEY, CDR2 SMNVEV (reference sequence).

The chain links TRBV2 to TRBJ2-3; 11 nucleotides agree with TRBD2. V lost 7 bases to trimming and J lost 4 bases; unmatched junction nucleotides: 7. Germline V lookup: CDR1 SNHLY, CDR2 FYNNEI. The CDR3 sequence is 15 residues long. CDR3 residues: CASKETSGNPDTQYF. CDR3 sequence (DNA): TGTGCCAGCAAAGAGACTAGCGGGAACCCAGATACGCAGTATTTT.

This clone was counted a single time. This chain joins TRBV18 and TRBJ1-2; 12 bases line up with TRBD1. Germline V CDR1 and CDR2: KGHSH, LQKENI. CDR3 size: 16 residues. Trimming at V came to 5 bases and at J to 3 bases, leaving 7 bases not matched to a gene. The CDR3 bases are TGTGCCAGCTCATCCCCCGGGACAGGGGGCGACTATGGCTACACCTTC. This translates into CASSSPGTGGDYGYTF.

This clone was recorded only once. The J gene is TRBJ2-7, the V gene TRBV28, with a possible D match to TRBD1 (6 bases). Germline CDR1 reads MDHEN; CDR2 reads SYDVKM. This CDR3 spans 13 amino acids. Trimming removed 3 bases from V and 6 bases from J, with 12 bases in between. The CDR3 here is CASSLRTGSEQYF. DNA for the CDR3: TGTGCCAGCAGTTTGCGTACAGGGAGCGAGCAGTACTTC.

The chain combines TRBV2 with TRBJ2-7; the D is unclear. The ends were cut back, 5 bases at V and 7 bases at J, with 9 bases in the middle. Looked up from germline, CDR1 is SNHLY and CDR2 is FYNNEI. This CDR3 region has 11 residues. CDR3 loop: CASSREWEQYF. The CDR3 coding sequence is TGTGCCAGCAGTAGGGAATGGGAGCAGTACTTC.

The J gene is TRBJ1-6, the V gene TRBV2; maybe TRBD1 (5 bases). CDR1 is SNHLY and CDR2 is FYNNEI in the germline V gene. The CDR3 runs to 14 residues. V gave up 4 bases and J gave up 6 bases, with 10 bases separating them. CDR3 residues: CASSASGPNSPLHF. CDR3 nucleotides: TGTGCCAGCAGTGCTTCAGGGCCTAATTCACCCCTCCACTTT.

The chain employs TRBV7-9 and TRBJ1-1, with 8 bases that match TRBD1. With 6 bases clipped from V and 4 bases from J, the junction kept 4 bases outside the gene matches. Germline V CDR1 and CDR2: SEHNR, FQNEAQ (reference sequence). The CDR3 loop spans 13 amino acids. CDR3 region: CASRYDRGTEAFF. The CDR3 coding sequence is TGTGCCAGCAGATATGACAGGGGCACTGAAGCTTTCTTT.

V gene TRBV7-8 combines with J gene TRBJ2-7; a possible D gene is TRBD1 (5 bases). CDR1 is SGHVS and CDR2 is FQNEAQ in the germline V gene. The CDR3 is made up of 15 amino acids. Trimming took off 1 base at V and 5 bases at J, with 15 bases between the two ends. In DNA form, the CDR3 reads TGTGCCAGCAGCTTAGTAGGGGTCCCTTCCGACGAGCAGTACTTC. The encoded protein is CASSLVGVPSDEQYF. Using reference TRBV7-8 and TRBJ2-7 for the parts outside the CDR3, the full variable domain is GAGVSQSPRYKVAKRGQDVALRCDPISGHVSLFWYQQALGQGPEFLTYFQNEAQLDKSGLPSDRFFAERPEGSVSTLKIQRTQQEDSAVYLCASSLVGVPSDEQYFGPGTRLTVT.

The J gene is TRBJ2-3, the V gene TRBV21-1; the table's D call TRBD2 went unverified against the DNA. TRBV21-1 counts as a pseudogene. This CDR3 is built from 17 residues. The CDR3 sequence: CASSIVSQGGDTDTQYF. Written as DNA, the CDR3 is TGTGCCAGCAGCATCGTTTCCCAAGGTGGAGACACAGATACGCAGTATTTT.